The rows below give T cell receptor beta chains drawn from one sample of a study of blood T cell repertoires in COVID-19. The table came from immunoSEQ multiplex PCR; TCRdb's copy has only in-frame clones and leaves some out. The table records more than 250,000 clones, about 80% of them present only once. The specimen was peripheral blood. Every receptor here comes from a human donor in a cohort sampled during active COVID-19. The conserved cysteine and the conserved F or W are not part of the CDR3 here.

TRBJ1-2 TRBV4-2 ASSPSGGRGYT
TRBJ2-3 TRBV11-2 ASSKRTSGGTDTQY
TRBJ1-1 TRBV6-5 ASIPSGTANTEAF
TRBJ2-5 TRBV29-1 SVEGTDGLSYQETQY
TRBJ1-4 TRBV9 ASSSPEGVEKLF
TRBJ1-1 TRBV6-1 ASSEARYTEAF
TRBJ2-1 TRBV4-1 ASSPEARGYNEQF
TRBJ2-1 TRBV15 ATSRLGQGAYNEQF
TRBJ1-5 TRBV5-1 ASSLVSGDQPQH
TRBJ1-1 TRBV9 ASSATDDLEAF
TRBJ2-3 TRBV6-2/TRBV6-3 ASSYQSLAGGLADTQY
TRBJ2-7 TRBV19 ASSLQGATTYEQY
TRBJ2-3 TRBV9 ASSPSGLAQADTQY
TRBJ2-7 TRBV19 ASSIDPRQAYEQY
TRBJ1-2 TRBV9 ASSVSTGEEGYT
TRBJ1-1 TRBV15 ATSIFTGETEAF
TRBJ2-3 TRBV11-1 ASSPRGSPAVTQY
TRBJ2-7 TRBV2 ASSEAPASGGYEQY
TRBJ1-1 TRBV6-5 ASSYSAPNTEAF
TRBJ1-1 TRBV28 ASSFPQGWMTEAF
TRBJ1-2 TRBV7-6 ASSPAATYGYT
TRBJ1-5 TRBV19 ASRDGQGRNQPQH
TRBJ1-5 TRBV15 ATSRGRQGRPSNQPQH
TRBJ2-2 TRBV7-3 ASSQTSGRDGTGELF
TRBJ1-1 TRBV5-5 ASSPRDTLGAF
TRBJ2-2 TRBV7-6 ASSIDRGGTGELF
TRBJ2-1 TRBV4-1 ASSHRLADESYNEQF
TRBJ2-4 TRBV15 ATSRGRRDIQY
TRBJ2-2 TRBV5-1 ASSLALVANTGELF
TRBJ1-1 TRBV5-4 ASSSQGAVEAF
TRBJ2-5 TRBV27 ASSSQGLGETQY
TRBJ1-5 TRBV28 ASSGTVSNQPQH
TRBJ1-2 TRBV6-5 ASRRHRGDYGYT
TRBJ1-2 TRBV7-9 ASSPPQGAYGYT
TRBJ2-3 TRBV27 ASSLSTSTDTQY
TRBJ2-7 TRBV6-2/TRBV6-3 ASSYYGGYEQY
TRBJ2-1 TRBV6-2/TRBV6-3 ASSSGMPYNEQF
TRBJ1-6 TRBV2 ASSPEVNSPLH
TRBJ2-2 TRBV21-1 ASSKTSGGKKWNTGELF
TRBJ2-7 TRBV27 ASSFGLTYEQY
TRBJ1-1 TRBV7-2 ASSSQFMNTEAF
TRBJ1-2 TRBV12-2 ASRFSQGGDFYGYT
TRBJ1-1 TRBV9 ASSQDTNTEAF
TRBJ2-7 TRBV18 ASSFLASFSYEQY
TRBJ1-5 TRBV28 ASSLLGGVYSNQPQH
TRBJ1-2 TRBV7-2 ASIQNRATYRYT